One and the same sample provided the 21 T cell receptor beta chains below, sequenced in a study of cytomegalovirus exposure and HLA in healthy donors. The PCR employed 60 Vbeta primers together with 13 Jbeta primers. Produced via immunoSEQ multiplex PCR; TCRdb's table is partial and in-frame only. The sample comprises about 150,000 clones, 77% of which are singletons, and roughly 3.7% rests with the top ten. Material for sequencing was PBMCs. These receptors came from a male donor in good health and CMV-seronegative.

V and J are TRBV21-1 and TRBJ1-3; TRBD1 is the table's D call, not checked against the DNA. TRBV21-1 is flagged as a pseudogene. The CDR3 covers 13 residues. The CDR3 reads CASFPGFGNTIYF. In DNA, the CDR3 is TGTGCCAGCTTCCCAGGGTTTGGAAACACCATATATTTT.

The chain is built from TRBV7-9 and TRBJ1-2; TRBD1 matches at 7 bases. The CDR3 consists of 16 residues. Germline lookup yields CDR1 SEHNR and CDR2 FQNEAQ (reference sequence). CDR3 region: CSGTASLNSPNYGYTF. In DNA, the CDR3 is TGTTCCGGGACAGCGTCACTCAATTCCCCTAACTATGGCTACACCTTC. Looking up the rest from reference TRBV7-9 and TRBJ1-2 gives the full variable domain: DTGVSQNPRHKITKRGQNVTFRCDPISEHNRLYWYRQTLGQGPEFLTYFQNEAQLEKSRLLSDRFSAERPKGSFSTLEIQRTEQGDSAMYLCSGTASLNSPNYGYTFGSGTRLTVV.

V is TRBV7-6 and J is TRBJ2-5; 10 bases map to TRBD1. Per germline, CDR1 SGHVS and CDR2 FNYEAQ. After removal of 4 bases from V and 2 bases from J, the junction contained 7 bases not matched to a gene. This CDR3 has 16 residues. CDR3 region: CASSSQTGGIQETQYF. DNA of the CDR3: TGTGCCAGCAGCTCACAGACAGGGGGCATTCAAGAGACCCAGTACTTC.

The CDR3 loop reads CASSALPGRGKETQYF. The CDR3 region has the DNA TGTGCCAGCAGCGCCCTCCCGGGGCGGGGAAAAGAGACCCAGTACTTC. The V and J genes are TRBV9 and TRBJ2-5, with a possible D match to TRBD2 (6 bases). CDR3 size: 16 residues. Between the trimmed V and J ends, which lost 3 bases and 3 bases, there was a span of 18 bases. CDR1 and CDR2 from the germline V gene are SGDLS and YYNGEE.

This clone has a single count. The V gene is TRBV5-4, the J gene TRBJ2-5, with TRBD1 identical over 11 bases. TRBJ2-7 matches the DNA end more closely, so the J call is doubtful. Germline CDR1 is SGHNT and CDR2 is YYREEE (reference sequence). The CDR3 has 15 amino acids. In DNA form, the CDR3 reads TGTGCCAGCAGCTTGGGGGACAGGGGGTATGACGAGCAGTACTTC. This translates into CASSLGDRGYDEQYF.

DNA for the CDR3: TGTGCCAGCAGCTTAGTGGGGGGGGGTGGGGCCTACGAGCAGTACTTC. It is translated as CASSLVGGGGAYEQYF. The V gene is TRBV11-2, the J gene TRBJ2-7; 7 bases match TRBD2. Germline assignment: CDR1 SGHAT and CDR2 FQNNGV. The CDR3 covers 16 residues. J lost 2 bases, V lost 1 base, and 8 bases had no gene match.

This clone occurred a few times. The chain couples TRBV29-1 to TRBJ1-1; D unresolved. CDR1 is SQVTM, CDR2 ANQGSEA, per germline. The CDR3 loop spans 10 amino acids. Between the trimmed V and J ends, which lost 3 bases and 5 bases, there was a span of 4 bases. CDR3 sequence reads: CSVERTEAFF. The CDR3 DNA is TGCAGCGTTGAGAGGACTGAAGCTTTCTTT.

In this sample, this clone turned up once. The J gene is TRBJ1-1, the V gene TRBV7-3; D possibly corresponds to TRBD1 (6 bases). The germline V gene encodes CDR1 SGHTA and CDR2 FQGTGA. This CDR3 region has 13 residues. V was pared by 4 bases and J by 3 bases, with 9 bases between. The CDR3 here is CASSSSGDTEAFF. CDR3 nucleotides: TGTGCCAGCAGCTCGTCAGGGGACACTGAAGCTTTCTTT.

This clone was found once. This rearrangement joins TRBV7-2 to TRBJ2-7, with TRBD2 as a possible D gene (6 bases). V was cut by 0 bases and J by 6 bases, with 9 bases left in between. The CDR3 runs 13 residues. The germline CDR1 and CDR2 sequences are SGHTA and FQGNSA. As DNA, the CDR3 is TGTGCCAGCAGCTTAGCGCGGACTACCGAGCAGTACTTC. It codes for CASSLARTTEQYF.

The V gene is TRBV27, the J gene TRBJ2-1, with 12 bases identical to TRBD2. J gave up 5 bases and V 6 bases, and 5 bases lay outside the gene matches. The germline gives CDR1 MNHEY, CDR2 SMNVEV (reference sequence). The CDR3 sequence is 15 residues long. CDR3 nucleotides: TGTGCCAGCAGCCCTCTAGCGGGAGGGCACAATGAGCAGTTCTTC. Translating gives CASSPLAGGHNEQFF.

The rearrangement links TRBV10-1 to TRBJ2-7; 16 bases are shared with TRBD2. The trim removed 3 bases at V and 5 bases at J, leaving 1 base unmatched. From germline, CDR1 is WNHNN and CDR2 SYGVQD (reference sequence). This CDR3 spans 15 amino acids. CDR3 residues: CASSDGTSGRDEQYF. CDR3 sequence (DNA): TGCGCCAGCAGTGATGGGACTAGCGGGAGGGACGAGCAGTACTTC.

The sample holds a few counts of this clone. The chain is built from TRBV6-5 and TRBJ2-3; D uncertain. Germline CDR1 is MNHEY and CDR2 is SVGAGI. V lost 6 bases, J lost 6 bases, and 10 bases lay in between. The CDR3 contains 12 residues. The CDR3 DNA is TGTGCCAGCAGGCGCGGTAGCGATACGCAGTATTTT. This gives the protein CASRRGSDTQYF.

V and J are TRBV15 and TRBJ2-2, with D possibly TRBD2 on 5 matching bases. V lost 1 base to trimming and J lost 4 bases, with 16 bases between them. Germline values: CDR1 LNHNV, CDR2 YYDKDF (reference sequence). The CDR3 has 17 residues. Here the CDR3 reads CATSRVLAQAATGELFF. The DNA for the CDR3 is TGTGCCACCAGCAGAGTGCTAGCCCAAGCGGCCACCGGGGAGCTGTTTTTT.

This clone was counted once. A read error may account for a junction end that differs from germline. The chain recombines TRBV7-9 with TRBJ2-4, with D possibly TRBD2 on 6 matching bases. Looked up from germline, CDR1 is SEHNR and CDR2 is FQNEAQ (reference sequence). This CDR3 is built from 17 residues. The CDR3 sequence is CSSSLGLTGEGGYIQYF. The CDR3, as DNA: TGTTCCAGCAGCTTAGGACTTACGGGAGAGGGTGGGTACATTCAGTACTTC. Based on the CDR3 plus reference TRBV7-9 and TRBJ2-4, the full variable domain is DTGVSQNPRHKITKRGQNVTFRCDPISEHNRLYWYRQTLGQGPEFLTYFQNEAQLEKSRLLSDRFSAERPKGSFSTLEIQRTEQGDSAMYLCSSSLGLTGEGGYIQYFGAGTRLSVL.

This clone showed up just a few times. The rearrangement links TRBV21-1 to TRBJ2-7; the table's D call, TRBD1, was not checked against the DNA. TRBV21-1 is a recognized pseudogene. CDR3 length: 12 amino acids. CDR3 in amino acids: CCHRELSYEQYF. In nucleotides, the CDR3 is TGTTGCCACAGGGAACTTTCCTACGAGCAGTACTTC.

This chain links TRBV10-3 with TRBJ2-7; weak D call: TRBD2 (5 bases). Germline CDR1 reads ENHRY; CDR2 reads SYGVKD. Trimming took off 9 bases at V and 6 bases at J, with 21 bases between the two ends. The CDR3 is made up of 14 amino acids. The DNA for the CDR3 is TGTGCCATTGGTGGGGTACGTATTGGAGGCGAGCAGTACTTC. This translates into CAIGGVRIGGEQYF.

The V call is TRBV6-4, the J call TRBJ1-2, with D hard to call. The V and J ends lost 2 bases and 5 bases respectively, with 6 bases between them. Germline values: CDR1 MRHNA, CDR2 SNTAGT. There are 12 residues in the CDR3. This chain's CDR3 is CASSDPGYGYTF. The CDR3 nucleotides read TGTGCCAGCAGTGACCCGGGGTATGGCTACACCTTC.

This rearrangement joins TRBV4-3 to TRBJ2-1; D gene unclear. Trimming pared 4 bases from V and 6 bases from J, leaving 10 bases between. Germline CDR1 LGHNA, CDR2 YSLEER. The CDR3 totals 13 residues. CDR3 amino acids: CASSLVARNEQFF. As DNA, the CDR3 is TGCGCCAGCAGCCTAGTCGCGCGCAATGAGCAGTTCTTC.

V usage is TRBV30 and J usage is TRBJ2-1; 10 bases align to TRBD2. In germline, CDR1 is GTSNPN, CDR2 SVGIG (reference sequence). The V segment lost 0 bases and the J segment 10 bases; nucleotides outside the gene matches: 6. The CDR3 totals 14 residues. CDR3 protein: CAWSVTSGYEEQFF. CDR3 nucleotide sequence: TGTGCCTGGAGTGTGACTAGCGGGTACGAAGAGCAGTTCTTC.

This clone occurred a few times. The gene calls are TRBV6-1 and TRBJ2-7, with D hard to call. Germline V lookup: CDR1 MNHNS, CDR2 SASEGT. V shed 7 bases and J shed 2 bases, with 9 bases lying between them. The length of the CDR3 is 12 residues. CDR3 sequence (DNA): TGTGCCAGCACAACTACTACCTACGAGCAGTACTTC. Amino acids: CASTTTTYEQYF.

The chain combines TRBV5-1 with TRBJ2-2; tentatively, D is TRBD2 (6 bases). This CDR3 comprises 14 residues. V gave up 6 bases and J gave up 6 bases, with 15 bases separating them. CDR1 and CDR2 from the germline V gene are SGHRS and YFSETQ. This chain's CDR3 is CASKSGGTAGELFF. Here the CDR3 DNA reads TGCGCCAGCAAGTCCGGCGGGACGGCCGGGGAGCTGTTTTTT.